This T cell receptor (beta chain) was profiled in a study of blood T cell repertoires in COVID-19 (dated by TCRdb to 2019 to 2021). A note on the overall study: The collaborator samples originated in the United States, Italy and Spain and spanned the acute and convalescent phases of COVID-19. The samples were drawn from two sources: the first 160 participants of the ongoing ImmuneRACE study, and 1,254 subjects contributed by 6 global collaborators. Subjects who had been exposed to COVID-19, were actively infected with it, or had recovered from it provided the deeply sampled blood TCRbeta repertoires that made up the dataset. A de-identified subject ID, COVID-19 status, age in years and sex were almost always included in the sample metadata. The repertoires were made available in a free public database intended to serve as a resource for research on the immune response to SARS-CoV-2. Where HLA class I and class II types were available, the types were taken from metadata supplied by the sample provider, not from assay-based typing. The material from the prospective study consisted of cDNA or gDNA derived from T cells, B-cell-depleted T cells, or PBMCs. Study-level results and caveats: How much clinical and demographic metadata was included differed by source and by participant, and the metadata was provided uncurated.

This clone is a singleton in its sample. Its antigen is still unknown. Base qualities are not at hand, and no much larger clone is one base apart. Participants in the prospective study were aged about 18 to 90 years, lived in about two dozen United States geographic areas, and enrolled through a virtual design. In the prospective study, participants were assigned to cohorts based on the clinical history participants reported in a screening survey and a study questionnaire. Mobile phlebotomists in the prospective study collected whole blood, serum and a nasopharyngeal or oropharyngeal swab from every participant. Over a roughly two-month period, participants in the prospective study had the option of providing additional blood draws and questionnaires. Blood samples from the prospective study were shipped frozen or at room temperature prior to DNA extraction. The CDR3 numbers 15 residues from cysteine through phenylalanine. Here the CDR3 DNA is all that survives: 45 bases in frame from base 1. The germline V gene provides CDR1 MNHEY and CDR2 SVGAGI. V sheds 5 bases and J sheds 0 bases, leaving 13 bases between their ends.

TCRbeta CDR3 regions were amplified from genomic DNA using the immunoSEQ Assay, a bias-controlled multiplex PCR. In the source study's methods: Within the assay, amplification of reference gene primers was used to estimate how many nucleated cells each sample contained. To quantify the absolute abundance of each unique TCRbeta CDR3 rearrangement, sequence reads were collapsed and filtered. For each sample, productive Simpson clonality was calculated as the square root of Simpson's diversity index across productive rearrangements. TCRdb re-hosts the immuneACCESS table, in-frame sequences only. Its copies lack some clones; in the studies checked, an unresolved V gene accounts for under half of them, and the cause for the rest is not known. That table supplies the V and J calls and clone size; D and trimming were determined from the DNA. This sample lists some 140,000 clones; 80% to 85% were detected once. The ten largest make up under 5.5% of the sample.

The chain couples TRBV6-5 to TRBJ1-1; TRBD1 could be the D gene, as 6 bases match. This sequence originates from a man aged 40-50 years with acute COVID-19. Material: PBMCs or T cells enriched from blood (not recorded which). The CDR3 has the sequence CASSPGHLLNTEAFF. The sequenced DNA: TGTGCCAGCAGTCCGGGACACCTTTTGAACACTGAAGCTTTCTTT.